This T cell receptor beta chain originates from a study of T cells in Graves' hyperthyroidism and ophthalmopathy. General study results and limits: Separating ophthalmopathy from stable hyperthyroidism was achieved by a 13 V-J model.

RNA transcripts gave rise to amplified TCR beta CDR3 regions. HTBI primers drove first-round RT-PCR of the TCR CDR3. MiXCR was run by TCRdb on the multiplex PCR reads, yielding one entry per CDR3 protein. Altogether 300,000 to 350,000 distinct CDR3 sequences are present, 15% to 20% being singletons, with the ten largest covering 15%. This CDR3 spans 14 amino acids. This clonotype occurred many times. No antigen is known for it. One junction end disagrees with the germline gene, perhaps due to a read error. What was sequenced was blood. The receptor was derived from a woman aged 40 to 50 with Graves' ophthalmopathy. The chain links TRBV12-3 or TRBV12-4 to TRBJ1-1; tentatively, D is TRBD1 (5 bases). In DNA, the CDR3 is TGTGCCAGCACCCCCGGGGGTATCGACACTGAGGCTTTCTTT. It codes for CASTPGGIDTEAFF.